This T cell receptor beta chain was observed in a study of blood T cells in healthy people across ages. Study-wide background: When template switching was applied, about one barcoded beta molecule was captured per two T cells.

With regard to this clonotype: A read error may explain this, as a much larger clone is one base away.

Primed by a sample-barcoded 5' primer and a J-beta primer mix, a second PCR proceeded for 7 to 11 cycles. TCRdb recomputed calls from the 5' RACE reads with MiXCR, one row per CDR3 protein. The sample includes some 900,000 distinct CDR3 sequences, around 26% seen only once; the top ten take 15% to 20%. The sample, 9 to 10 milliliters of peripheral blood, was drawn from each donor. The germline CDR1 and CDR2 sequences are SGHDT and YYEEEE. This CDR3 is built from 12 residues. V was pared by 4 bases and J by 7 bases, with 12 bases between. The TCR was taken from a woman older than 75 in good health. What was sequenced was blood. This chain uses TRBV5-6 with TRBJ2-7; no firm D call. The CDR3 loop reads CASSPAWGEQYF. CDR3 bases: TGTGCCAGCAGCCCCGCGTGGGGTGAGCAGTACTTC.